A selection of T cell receptor beta chains follows, all from one sample in a study of shared clonotypes between healthy human individuals. Assay used: immunoSEQ multiplex PCR; TCRdb lists only in-frame clones, some missing. The repertoire holds about 2.2 million clones, with about 92% as singletons. Sequencing used naive CD8+ T cells from PBMCs. Receptors originate from a man between 18 and 35 years old in good health. Some clones in this sample may be carry-over from other donors' samples. CDR3s include the opening cysteine and the closing phenylalanine or tryptophan. D genes are given only for firm matches. Some rows have no size entry. The others give once, few or many, or a class for an expanded clone.

D gene	J gene	clone size	V gene	CDR3 DNA	CDR3 protein
NA	TRBJ2-7	NA	TRBV9	TGTGCCAGCAGCGTAGGGCGGGATTTCTCGTACGAGCAGTACTTC	CASSVGRDFSYEQYF
NA	TRBJ1-4	NA	TRBV27	TGTGCCAGCAGTTTACGGCAGACTAATGAAAAACTGTTTTTT	CASSLRQTNEKLFF
NA	TRBJ2-5	NA	TRBV15	TGTGCCACCAGCAGAGTTGAGGGGGGAGAGACCCAGTACTTC	CATSRVEGGETQYF
TRBD2	TRBJ2-5	NA	TRBV4-1	TGCGCCAGCAGCCAAGCACCTTTACCCGGGACTAGCCAAGGGGCCCAGTACTTC	CASSQAPLPGTSQGAQYF
TRBD1	TRBJ1-2	NA	TRBV7-8	TGTGCCAGCAGCTTTTCACCGGGACAGGGAGCTAACTATGGCTACACCTTC	CASSFSPGQGANYGYTF
TRBD2	TRBJ2-1	NA	TRBV27	TGTGCCAGCAGTCCACTCGCGCGACTAGCGGGAGTGGGCAATGAGCAGTTCTTC	CASSPLARLAGVGNEQFF
TRBD1	TRBJ1-1	NA	TRBV6-1	TGTGCCAGCAGAGAAGGGACAGCGAACACTGAAGCTTTCTTT	CASREGTANTEAFF
TRBD1	TRBJ2-7	NA	TRBV6-5	TGTGCCAGCAGTTACGCAGGGGGCTCCTACGAGCAGTACTTC	CASSYAGGSYEQYF
TRBD1	TRBJ2-5	NA	TRBV18	TGTGCCAGCTCACCATCGGGACAGAAAGAGACCCAGTACTTC	CASSPSGQKETQYF
NA	TRBJ2-3	NA	TRBV7-6	TGTGCCAGCAGCTTAGAGGGTGGGAGGACAGATACGCAGTATTTT	CASSLEGGRTDTQYF
NA	TRBJ1-1	few	TRBV29-1	TGCAGCGCCAATGATGGGGGACGGGAAGCTTTCTTT	CSANDGGREAFF
NA	TRBJ1-1	few	TRBV27	TGTGCCAGCAGTACCCTAGGACCTAACACTGAAGCTTTCTTT	CASSTLGPNTEAFF
NA	TRBJ1-2	NA	TRBV27	TGTGCCAGCAGTTTATACGGGGGTAGCTATGGCTACACCTTC	CASSLYGGSYGYTF
NA	TRBJ2-2	NA	TRBV6-1	TGTGCCAGCAGCCCGGACTGGAACACCGGGGAGCTGTTTTTT	CASSPDWNTGELFF
NA	TRBJ2-7	NA	TRBV11-2	TGTGCCAGCAGTTCCGCAAACGAGCAGTACTTC	CASSSANEQYF
TRBD1	TRBJ1-3	NA	TRBV10-3	TGTGCCATCAGGGGACAGGGGGTTGAAACAGTTGGAAACACCATATATTTT	CAIRGQGVETVGNTIYF
NA	TRBJ2-7	once	TRBV4-1	TGCGCCAGCAGCCAAGAGGGGGACTTACAGGGCCCAAGCTCCTACGAGCAGTACTTC	CASSQEGDLQGPSSYEQYF
TRBD2	TRBJ2-7	NA	TRBV29-1	TGCAGCGTTGAGGCGGGAGGGCCCTACGAGCAGTACTTC	CSVEAGGPYEQYF
NA	TRBJ2-1	once	TRBV11-1	TGTGCCAGCAGCATAAGGACTACCAACAATGAGCAGTTCTTC	CASSIRTTNNEQFF
NA	TRBJ2-1	NA	TRBV27	TGTGCCGCCGGGAATGAGCAGTTCTTC	CAAGNEQFF
NA	TRBJ2-5	few	TRBV6-5	TGTGCCAGCAGTCCCTCTGTGGGCGTAGAGACCCAGTACTTC	CASSPSVGVETQYF
NA	TRBJ1-1	NA	TRBV4-1	TGCGCCAGCAGCCAAGATGAGAGGGGGATAATGGTGAACACTGAAGCTTTCTTT	CASSQDERGIMVNTEAFF